The 28 T cell receptor beta chains in this list originate from one sample, sequenced in a study of CD8 T cells in Susac syndrome. After extraction with the RNeasy kit, about 0.45 to 1 ug of the RNA was reverse transcribed using random hexamers. TCRdb analysed the immunoSEQ multiplex PCR reads with MiXCR anew, one entry per CDR3 protein. The data show about 280,000 distinct CDR3 sequences, approximately 84% seen once. Source material: CD8+ T cells from PBMCs. The source is a human donor with multiple sclerosis.

V and J are TRBV19 and TRBJ2-6; D is possibly TRBD2 (5 bases). CDR3 length: 17 residues. V was shortened by 2 bases and J by 2 bases, with 13 bases between the two germline ends. CDR1 is LNHDA, CDR2 SQIVND, per germline (reference sequence). CDR3 protein: CASSIMAQEAGANVLTF. As DNA, the CDR3 is TGTGCCAGTAGTATAATGGCCCAGGAGGCTGGGGCCAACGTCCTGACTTTC.

This sequence joins TRBV7-9 and TRBJ2-1; perhaps TRBD1 as D (6 bases). This CDR3 contains 13 residues. With 8 bases removed from V and 9 bases from J, the gap between germline ends came to 17 bases. CDR1 and CDR2 (germline): SEHNR, FQNEAQ (reference sequence). Written as DNA, the CDR3 is TGTGCCAGCTCAGGGGACCCCGCTTTTGAGCAGTTCTTC. It yields the protein CASSGDPAFEQFF.

This chain links TRBV28 with TRBJ2-1, with 8 nucleotides matching TRBD1. CDR1 and CDR2 from the germline V gene are MDHEN and SYDVKM. Losses at the gene ends were 5 bases for V and 5 bases for J; bases not matched to a gene: 5. The CDR3 covers 14 residues. CDR3 sequence: CASSRTGSDNEQFF. Here the CDR3 DNA reads TGTGCCAGCAGTCGGACAGGGTCGGACAATGAGCAGTTCTTC.

The chain joins TRBV10-1 to TRBJ2-5; 9 nucleotides align to TRBD2. This CDR3 has 15 amino acids. Looked up from germline, CDR1 is WNHNN and CDR2 is SYGVQD (reference sequence). The trim removed 1 base at V and 9 bases at J, leaving 9 bases unmatched. The CDR3 DNA is TGCGCCAGCAGTGAGTGGTCTAGCGGGAACCAGGCCCAGTACTTC. Amino acid sequence: CASSEWSSGNQAQYF.

The V and J genes are TRBV28 and TRBJ2-1; 7 nucleotides line up with TRBD2. Trimming at V came to 3 bases and at J to 9 bases, leaving 5 bases not matched to a gene. The CDR3 loop spans 13 amino acids. The germline V gene has CDR1 MDHEN and CDR2 SYDVKM. CDR3 coding DNA: TGTGCCAGCAGTTTTCTAGCGGCGCGTGAGCAGTTCTTC. Translated: CASSFLAAREQFF.

The V and J genes are TRBV9 and TRBJ2-2; D might be TRBD2 (6 bases). V gave up 2 bases and J gave up 2 bases, with 19 bases separating them. The CDR3 has 18 residues. Looked up from germline, CDR1 is SGDLS and CDR2 is YYNGEE. The CDR3 reads CASSVYSGVRPNTGELFF. CDR3 nucleotide sequence: TGTGCCAGCAGCGTTTACTCGGGGGTACGGCCTAACACCGGGGAGCTGTTTTTT.

The chain couples TRBV7-9 to TRBJ2-5; TRBD2 matches 13 bases. The CDR3 sequence is 18 residues long. The germline CDR1 and CDR2 sequences are SEHNR and FQNEAQ (reference sequence). V shed 5 bases, J shed 4 bases, and the junction held 13 bases outside the gene matches. The chain's CDR3 is CASSPREGTSGIRETQYF. CDR3 bases: TGTGCCAGCAGCCCGAGAGAGGGGACTAGCGGGATCAGAGAGACCCAGTACTTC.

V gene TRBV16 combines with J gene TRBJ1-4, with TRBD1 as a possible D gene (6 bases). CDR3 length: 14 residues. Per the germline V gene, CDR1 is KGHSY and CDR2 is FQNENV. V was trimmed by 2 bases and J by 8 bases, leaving 12 bases between them. CDR3 protein: CASSQKQGYEKLFF. CDR3 nucleotide sequence: TGTGCCAGCAGCCAAAAGCAGGGGTACGAAAAACTGTTTTTT.

The V gene is TRBV7-9, the J gene TRBJ2-3, with 9 bases fitting TRBD2. Looked up from germline, CDR1 is SEHNR and CDR2 is FQNEAQ (reference sequence). The CDR3 covers 17 residues. The junction had 12 bases not matched to a gene; V was cut back by 2 bases and J by 6 bases. This chain's CDR3 is CASSLSPLAGVWDTQYF. CDR3 in DNA: TGTGCCAGCAGCTTATCGCCGTTAGCGGGAGTATGGGATACGCAGTATTTT.

The J gene is TRBJ1-3, the V gene TRBV7-9, with 8 positions matching TRBD1. This CDR3 comprises 17 residues. Germline CDR1 is SEHNR and CDR2 is FQNEAQ (reference sequence). V lost 5 bases to trimming and J lost 4 bases; unmatched junction nucleotides: 13. CDR3 bases: TGTGCCAGCAGCCACGCAACCGGGACAGGAAGGGGAAACACCATATATTTT. Translated, it gives CASSHATGTGRGNTIYF.

The chain has TRBV20-1 and TRBJ2-1, with 8 bases identical to TRBD2. The trim removed 1 base at V and 3 bases at J, leaving 5 bases unmatched. Germline loops: CDR1 DFQATT, CDR2 SNEGSKA (reference sequence). The CDR3 is 15 amino acids. The CDR3 DNA is TGCAGTGCTAGAGGGAAGGGACTAGGCTACAATGAGCAGTTCTTC. This translates into CSARGKGLGYNEQFF.

This chain links TRBV7-2 with TRBJ1-1; D is ambiguous. The germline V gene encodes CDR1 SGHTA and CDR2 FQGNSA. V shed 2 bases and J shed 0 bases, with 7 bases lying between them. This CDR3 contains 14 residues. CDR3 sequence: CASSLPGMNTEAFF. CDR3 DNA: TGTGCCAGCAGCTTACCGGGGATGAACACTGAAGCTTTCTTT.

This chain links TRBV27 with TRBJ2-2, with 11 bases aligning to TRBD2. Unmatched junction bases numbered 2, after V lost 2 bases and J lost 0 bases. CDR1 MNHEY and CDR2 SMNVEV come from the germline V gene (reference sequence). The CDR3 runs to 17 residues. The chain's CDR3 is CASSLLAGGTNTGELFF. CDR3 in DNA: TGTGCCAGCAGTTTACTAGCGGGAGGCACGAACACCGGGGAGCTGTTTTTT.

This clonotype was counted a few times. V and J are TRBV6-1 and TRBJ2-5; tentative D call: TRBD1 (5 bases). The CDR3 contains 13 residues. Trimming removed 4 bases at V and 5 bases at J, with 11 bases between. From germline, CDR1 is MNHNS and CDR2 SASEGT. The DNA of the CDR3 is TGTGCCAGCAGTGGTCAGGGTCAGGAGACCCAGTACTTC. Protein: CASSGQGQETQYF.

The rearrangement joins TRBV12-3 or TRBV12-4 to TRBJ2-7; D is ambiguous. The CDR3 is 14 residues long. Deletions cut 5 bases from V and 3 bases from J, with 14 bases between. Here the CDR3 reads CASSRSVAFYEQYF. The CDR3 region has the DNA TGTGCCAGCAGTAGGTCCGTGGCCTTCTACGAGCAGTACTTC.

V usage is TRBV7-9 and J usage is TRBJ1-4; TRBD1 might be the D (5 bases). CDR1 SEHNR and CDR2 FQNEAQ come from the germline V gene (reference sequence). V lost 1 base, J lost 5 bases, and 8 bases lay in between. The CDR3 is made up of 14 amino acids. Here the CDR3 reads CASSLGGENEKLFF. Written as DNA, the CDR3 is TGTGCCAGCAGCTTAGGGGGCGAGAATGAAAAACTGTTTTTT. Full variable domain (outside the CDR3, taken from reference TRBV7-9 and TRBJ1-4): DTGVSQNPRHKITKRGQNVTFRCDPISEHNRLYWYRQTLGQGPEFLTYFQNEAQLEKSRLLSDRFSAERPKGSFSTLEIQRTEQGDSAMYLCASSLGGENEKLFFGSGTQLSVL.

This clonotype showed up just once. V and J are TRBV27 and TRBJ1-5; D is uncertain. This CDR3 comprises 12 residues. The V end was cut by 4 bases, the J end by 4 bases, with 5 bases between. The germline gives CDR1 MNHEY, CDR2 SMNVEV (reference sequence). The CDR3 DNA is TGTGCCAGCAGTTCGGAGAATCAGCCCCAGCATTTT. Translation: CASSSENQPQHF.

The rearrangement uses TRBV27 and TRBJ2-7; 10 nucleotides agree with TRBD2. The V and J ends lost 8 bases and 2 bases, in that order; junction bases with no gene match: 3. The CDR3 runs to 13 residues. Germline assignment: CDR1 MNHEY and CDR2 SMNVEV (reference sequence). The CDR3 here is CASGTSVAYEQYF. CDR3 coding DNA: TGTGCCAGCGGGACTAGCGTTGCCTACGAGCAGTACTTC.

The chain has TRBV11-2 and TRBJ2-4; D assignment may be TRBD1 or TRBD2 (5 bases each). CDR3 length equals 15 residues. Trimming took 1 base from V and 5 from J, leaving 12 bases between them. The germline V gene encodes CDR1 SGHAT and CDR2 FQNNGV. CDR3 region: CASSLGGPPENIQYF. The DNA for the CDR3 is TGTGCCAGCAGCTTAGGGGGACCGCCGGAAAACATTCAGTACTTC.

This clonotype was seen a single time. The rearrangement joins TRBV9 to TRBJ2-1; D gene uncertain. This CDR3 is built from 16 residues. Germline CDR1 is SGDLS and CDR2 is YYNGEE. V lost 0 bases and J 7 bases, leaving 17 bases between the germline ends. As DNA, the CDR3 is TGTGCCAGCAGCGTAGCTCCCCCGGGCCTAACGAATGAGCAGTTCTTC. Translating it yields CASSVAPPGLTNEQFF.

The rearrangement links TRBV7-9 to TRBJ2-7; tentatively, D is TRBD1 (5 bases). From germline, CDR1 is SEHNR and CDR2 FQNEAQ (reference sequence). CDR3 size: 14 residues. Trimming pared 1 base from V and 2 bases from J, leaving 9 bases between. DNA for the CDR3: TGTGCCAGCAGCTTAGTTGACAGCCCCTACGAGCAGTACTTC. Amino acids: CASSLVDSPYEQYF.

This clonotype occurred once. V usage is TRBV6-5 and J usage is TRBJ1-2; D is perhaps TRBD1 (5 bases). Trimming took off 4 bases at V and 7 bases at J, with 13 bases between the two ends. In germline, CDR1 is MNHEY, CDR2 SVGAGI. The CDR3 contains 13 residues. DNA of the CDR3: TGTGCCAGCAGTTCCAGGGTTGTCGGTGGCTACACCTTC. Translated: CASSSRVVGGYTF.

V is TRBV12-5 and J is TRBJ1-1; D not resolved. V shed 1 base and J shed 5 bases, with 8 bases lying between them. The length of the CDR3 is 13 residues. Germline V gene lookup returns CDR1 LGHNT and CDR2 FRNRAP. The CDR3 protein is CASGLGEGTEAFF. The CDR3 DNA is TGTGCTAGTGGTTTGGGGGAAGGGACTGAAGCTTTCTTT.

A word on this clonotype: The junction does not match germline at one end; this may be a read error. This chain uses TRBV4-1 with TRBJ1-3; 8 bases are a match to TRBD1. The CDR3 runs 15 residues. The germline gives CDR1 MGHRA, CDR2 YSYEKL. The CDR3 protein is CASSPGQASGDTIYF. The DNA for the CDR3 is TGCGCCAGCAGCCCGGGACAGGCCTCTGGAGACACCATATATTTT.

The chain carries TRBV25-1 and TRBJ1-6, with TRBD1 matching 8 bases. Trimming took 5 bases from V and 9 from J; bases not matched to a gene: 3. This CDR3 region has 13 residues. Germline values: CDR1 MGHDK, CDR2 SYGVNS. The CDR3 DNA reads TGTGCCAGCAGTCAGGGGGCCCCTTCACCCCTCCACTTT. It is translated as CASSQGAPSPLHF.

This chain uses TRBV6-5 with TRBJ2-1; D gene ambiguous. V lost 0 bases to trimming and J lost 8 bases, with 17 bases between them. CDR1 is MNHEY and CDR2 is SVGAGI in the germline V gene. This CDR3 has 16 amino acids. In DNA form, the CDR3 reads TGTGCCAGCAGTTACTCTTTAAATCCTGTTAGCTATGAGCAGTTCTTC. This codes for CASSYSLNPVSYEQFF.

The chain is built from TRBV27 and TRBJ1-1; the D gene is possibly TRBD1 (6 bases). The V and J ends lost 8 bases and 4 bases respectively, with 14 bases between them. In germline, CDR1 is MNHEY, CDR2 SMNVEV (reference sequence). The CDR3 covers 13 residues. The CDR3 sequence is CASGRGAITEAFF. The CDR3, as DNA: TGTGCCAGCGGCCGGGGGGCTATCACTGAAGCTTTCTTT.

The genes are TRBV20-1 and TRBJ2-1; D not resolved. The CDR3 consists of 15 residues. V was trimmed by 0 bases and J by 4 bases, leaving 13 bases between them. CDR1 is DFQATT, CDR2 SNEGSKA, per germline (reference sequence). The CDR3 spells CSAREDSSAYNEQFF. The CDR3 bases are TGCAGTGCTAGAGAGGATTCCTCCGCTTACAATGAGCAGTTCTTC.